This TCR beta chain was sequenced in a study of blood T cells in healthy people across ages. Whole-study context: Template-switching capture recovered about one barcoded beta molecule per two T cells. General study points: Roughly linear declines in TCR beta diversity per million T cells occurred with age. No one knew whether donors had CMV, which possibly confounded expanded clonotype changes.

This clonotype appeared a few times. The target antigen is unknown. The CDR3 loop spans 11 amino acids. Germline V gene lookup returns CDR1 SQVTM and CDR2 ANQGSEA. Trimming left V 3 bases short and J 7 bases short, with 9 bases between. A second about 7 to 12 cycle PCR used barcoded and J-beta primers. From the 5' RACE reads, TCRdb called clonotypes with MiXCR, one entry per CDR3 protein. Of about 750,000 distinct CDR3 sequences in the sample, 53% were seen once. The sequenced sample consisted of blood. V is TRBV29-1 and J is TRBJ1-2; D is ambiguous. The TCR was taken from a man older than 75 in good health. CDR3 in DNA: TGCAGCGTTGAGAGACGGAGTGGCTACACCTTC. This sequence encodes CSVERRSGYTF.